Reported below is one T cell receptor (beta chain). Antigen: not known. This entry is derived from a study of T cell responses to AZD1222 COVID-19 vaccine. V shed 1 base, J shed 10 bases, and the junction held 7 bases outside the gene matches. The CDR3 sequence is 15 residues long. Germline CDR1 and CDR2: KGHSH and LQKENI. General study points: When two AZD1222 doses had been given, Spike-specific TCR breadth and depth rose. No repertoire was sampled before or during the peak T cell response, only after it. Unmutated variant regions are reportedly the target of nearly half of TCRs that are spike-specific. Across spike, vaccine-associated CD4 TCRs were found, dominant at 160-218 and 743-854.

Profiling relied on immunoSEQ multiplex PCR, and the TCRdb table lists in-frame clones only, not all of them. Here the sample spans around 88,000 clones, under 90% being singletons. This clonotype was sampled from an adult in good health. The chain links TRBV18 to TRBJ1-5, with 10 bases aligning to TRBD1. Material: peripheral blood, obtained on day 0 of MenACWY control vaccination. The CDR3 DNA reads as TGTGCCAGCTCACCACTGGGACAGGGGCATGAACCCCAGCATTTT. Its protein is CASSPLGQGHEPQHF.